This passage covers 10 T cell receptor beta chains from one sample sequenced in a study of T cells in Graves' hyperthyroidism and ophthalmopathy. RNA transcripts gave rise to amplified TCR beta CDR3 regions. The study used the HTBI primer set for a first-round RT-PCR of the TCR CDR3. One entry per CDR3 protein, called by TCRdb with MiXCR from the multiplex PCR reads. Here the sample spans hundreds of thousands of distinct CDR3 sequences, about 15% being singletons. The sample comprised blood. These receptors originate from a woman aged 40 to 49 with Graves' ophthalmopathy.

Ten or more counts support this clonotype. The genes are TRBV28 and TRBJ1-2, with a possible D match to TRBD1 (6 bases). Germline CDR1 MDHEN, CDR2 SYDVKM. This CDR3 has 13 residues. The V and J ends lost 11 bases and 0 bases respectively, with 13 bases between them. This CDR3 reads CAVGTPANYGYTF. The CDR3 nucleotides read TGTGCCGTGGGGACACCCGCTAACTATGGCTACACCTTC.

Many counts were recorded for this clonotype. The V call is TRBV12-3 or TRBV12-4, the J call TRBJ2-7; D gene uncertain. V dropped 1 base and J dropped 0 bases, with 13 bases sitting between them. This CDR3 comprises 16 residues. The DNA of the CDR3 is TGTGCCAGCAGTTTAGATTCGCGCCGGAGCTCCTACGAGCAGTACTTC. Protein sequence: CASSLDSRRSSYEQYF.

This clonotype was seen repeatedly, ten times or more. The chain combines TRBV6-1 with TRBJ1-2; D might be TRBD1 (6 bases). CDR1 and CDR2 (germline): MNHNS, SASEGT. The CDR3 spans 14 residues. Trimming left V 2 bases short and J 8 bases short, with 15 bases between. The CDR3 nucleotides are TGTGCCAGCAGTGAAAGTCGAGGGGGAGGAGGCTACACCTTC. As protein: CASSESRGGGGYTF.

This clonotype was detected many times. This chain joins TRBV28 and TRBJ1-2; tentative D call: TRBD1 (6 bases). CDR3 length equals 13 residues. V was shortened by 10 bases and J by 6 bases, with 18 bases between the two germline ends. Germline V lookup: CDR1 MDHEN, CDR2 SYDVKM. The CDR3 sequence is CAIPTGVGDGYTF. The CDR3, as DNA: TGTGCCATCCCGACAGGCGTCGGGGATGGCTACACCTTC.

The table lists this clonotype with many counts. The genes are TRBV6-2 or TRBV6-3 and TRBJ2-5, with TRBD1 as a possible D gene (5 bases). The V end was cut by 0 bases, the J end by 2 bases, with 13 bases between. Germline V CDR1 and CDR2: MNHEY, SVGEGT. The CDR3 covers 16 residues. CDR3 region: CASSYSMSRGQETQYF. As DNA, the CDR3 is TGTGCCAGCAGTTACTCGATGTCAAGGGGACAAGAGACCCAGTACTTC.

The sample holds many counts of this clonotype. The chain uses TRBV20-1 and TRBJ2-7, with 8 bases fitting TRBD2. Germline CDR1 DFQATT, CDR2 SNEGSKA (reference sequence). There are 14 residues in the CDR3. With 6 bases clipped from V and 6 bases from J, the junction kept 13 bases outside the gene matches. The CDR3 sequence is CSATTPGLATEQYF. CDR3 DNA sequence: TGCAGTGCCACAACCCCTGGACTAGCCACCGAGCAGTACTTC.

V usage is TRBV19 and J usage is TRBJ2-5; tentative D call: TRBD2 (5 bases). The CDR3 spans 15 residues. Germline CDR1 reads LNHDA; CDR2 reads SQIVND (reference sequence). Trimming removed 2 bases at V and 1 base at J, with 11 bases between. This CDR3 is CASSIPHSGQETQYF. The CDR3 coding sequence is TGTGCCAGTAGTATACCCCACAGCGGCCAAGAGACCCAGTACTTC.

This clonotype was seen a handful of times. The genes are TRBV4-1 and TRBJ2-5; 8 nucleotides match TRBD2. Germline CDR1 MGHRA, CDR2 YSYEKL. V lost 1 base and J lost 4; bases outside the gene matches: 11. The CDR3 is 17 residues long. CDR3 loop: CASSQGSGTRLGETQYF. As DNA, the CDR3 is TGCGCCAGCAGCCAAGGATCCGGGACTAGACTCGGAGAGACCCAGTACTTC.

Ten or more counts support this clonotype. The rearrangement uses TRBV29-1 and TRBJ2-7; the D gene is possibly TRBD2 (6 bases). There are 12 residues in the CDR3. With 7 bases removed from V and 0 bases from J, the gap between germline ends came to 10 bases. Germline CDR1 and CDR2: SQVTM and ANQGSEA. CDR3 sequence (DNA): TGCAGCGCCGGGGACTTCTCCTACGAGCAGTACTTC. Translated, it gives CSAGDFSYEQYF.

The CDR3 reads CASSLRQGIQETQYF. In nucleotides, the CDR3 is TGTGCCAGCAGCCTGCGACAGGGGATCCAAGAGACCCAGTACTTC. The chain combines TRBV5-6 with TRBJ2-5; 8 bases match TRBD1. This CDR3 contains 15 residues. The J segment lost 1 base and the V segment lost 4 bases, leaving 6 bases of the junction unmatched. Germline-derived CDR1 and CDR2 are SGHDT and YYEEEE.